The present T cell receptor beta chain was sequenced within a study of spatial heterogeneity in lung cancer. Study-level background: Beta-chain sequences consistently outnumbered alpha-chain sequences in detection. General study results and limits: More often at tumor resection than at routine follow-up, ubiquitous expanded tumor TCRs were detected in the blood.

Details on this clonotype: Its target is not known.

One entry per CDR3 protein results from TCRdb running MiXCR on the 5' RACE reads. This sample yields about 92,000 distinct CDR3 sequences, of which roughly 12% are seen a single time; about two fifths belongs to the top ten. Time point in this sample: sample taken at primary tumor resection. There were some 70 donors, all of them untreated patients with early-stage non-small cell lung cancer. The sequencing here drew on PBMCs, taken at surgery. The source of this sequence is a male donor with early-stage non-small cell lung cancer.

CDR3 in DNA: TGCAGCGTTGACGCCGGGGATACGCAGTATTTT. Protein sequence: CSVDAGDTQYF. The chain joins TRBV29-1 to TRBJ2-3; D is unresolved. V was trimmed by 3 bases and J by 6 bases, leaving 7 bases between them. CDR3 length: 11 amino acids. Germline V gene sequence: CDR1 SQVTM, CDR2 ANQGSEA.